Listed here are 10 T cell receptor beta chains from one sample, sequenced in a study of a mutant IDH1 vaccine in newly diagnosed glioma. Antigens of these TCRs are unknown. The data were produced by immunoSEQ multiplex PCR, yet TCRdb's version contains in-frame clones alone and is incomplete. The sample shows tens of thousands of clones, roughly 77% of them seen only once. The time point was: week 47, end of study. Topical imiquimod accompanied each vaccine dose, which consisted of 300 ug of mutant IDH1 20-mer peptide. This material consisted of PBMCs, taken from a glioma patient whose treatment included an IDH1 peptide vaccine. Source of these receptors: a middle-aged man with glioma.

The count of this clone is one. This chain connects TRBV2 to TRBJ2-1; D is ambiguous. V was clipped by 5 bases and J by 14 bases, with 13 bases between them. This CDR3 spans 11 amino acids. Germline V gene data show CDR1 as SNHLY and CDR2 as FYNNEI. The CDR3: CASSSGPQEFF. The DNA for the CDR3 is TGTGCCAGCAGTTCGGGCCCCCAGGAGTTCTTC.

This clone has more than one count but fewer than ten. This chain uses TRBV4-3 with TRBJ1-6; no reliable D call. The V end was cut by 1 base, the J end by 5 bases, with 3 bases between. The CDR3 is 13 residues long. CDR1 is LGHNA and CDR2 is YSLEER in the germline V gene. CDR3 DNA: TGCGCCAGCAGCCAAGTAAATAATTCACCCCTCCACTTT. Its protein is CASSQVNNSPLHF.

The V and J genes are TRBV7-9 and TRBJ2-7; D perhaps matches TRBD2 (6 bases). Germline V CDR1 and CDR2: SEHNR, FQNEAQ (reference sequence). V lost 0 bases, J lost 4 bases, and 13 bases lay in between. CDR3 length: 15 residues. The CDR3 loop is CASSLAFPEGYEQYF. The CDR3 DNA reads as TGTGCCAGCAGCTTAGCGTTTCCGGAGGGTTACGAGCAGTACTTC.

V is TRBV29-1 and J is TRBJ1-2; D is possibly TRBD1 (5 bases). The CDR3 is 12 amino acids. In germline, CDR1 is SQVTM, CDR2 ANQGSEA. V lost 4 bases to trimming and J lost 5 bases, with 11 bases between them. The CDR3 nucleotides read TGCAGCGTTGGATCGGACATTTATGGCTACACCTTC. Translated, it gives CSVGSDIYGYTF.

The chain recombines TRBV6-1 with TRBJ1-1, with D possibly being TRBD1 (5 bases). The CDR3 loop spans 13 amino acids. Trimming took off 7 bases at V and 6 bases at J, with 15 bases between the two ends. Germline loops: CDR1 MNHNS, CDR2 SASEGT. CDR3 bases: TGTGCCAGCATTTTAAGTGGGGGGTCTGAAGCTTTCTTT. Translating gives CASILSGGSEAFF.

This rearrangement joins TRBV29-1 to TRBJ2-7; TRBD1 is a possible D gene (5 bases). The V and J ends lost 4 bases and 0 bases respectively, with 16 bases between them. CDR1 and CDR2 (germline): SQVTM, ANQGSEA. This CDR3 has 15 residues. In nucleotides, the CDR3 is TGCAGCGTTGCCCCATTGGGGCCAAGCTCCTACGAGCAGTACTTC. Encoded protein: CSVAPLGPSSYEQYF.

The V and J genes are TRBV5-1 and TRBJ1-1; TRBD1 is a possible D gene (6 bases). Germline CDR1 and CDR2: SGHRS and YFSETQ. The CDR3 covers 16 residues. V lost 0 bases, J lost 4 bases, and 16 bases lay in between. DNA for the CDR3: TGCGCCAGCAGCTTGGCGGCAGGGGCTGGCGGCACTGAAGCTTTCTTT. It yields the protein CASSLAAGAGGTEAFF.

The chain combines TRBV29-1 with TRBJ2-7; D is perhaps TRBD1 (6 bases). The V end lost 5 bases, the J end lost 6 bases, and 14 bases lay between the germline ends. The CDR3 covers 12 residues. Germline CDR1 is SQVTM and CDR2 is ANQGSEA. CDR3 nucleotide sequence: TGCAGCGTTACACCACTCAGGGGCGAGCAGTACTTC. It is translated as CSVTPLRGEQYF.

This chain links TRBV21-1 with TRBJ1-2; the D call TRBD1 from the table was never checked on the DNA. TRBV21-1 is a listed pseudogene. The CDR3 covers 13 residues. DNA of the CDR3: TGTGCCAGCAGCAAAGGGGGCATCTATGGCTACACCTTC. Residues: CASSKGGIYGYTF.

V is TRBV10-1 and J is TRBJ2-1; D perhaps matches TRBD2 (7 bases). CDR3 length: 18 amino acids. V gave up 3 bases and J gave up 5 bases, with 23 bases separating them. The germline V gene has CDR1 WNHNN and CDR2 SYGVQD (reference sequence). The CDR3 nucleotides read TGCGCCAGCAGTGACAGGACTCTTCGGGGGGCTATCGACAATGAGCAGTTCTTC. It is translated as CASSDRTLRGAIDNEQFF.